This entry lists 28 T cell receptor beta chains sequenced from one sample in a study of T-cell memory formation after mild COVID-19 (dated by TCRdb to the early 2020s). The receptor library was made with 5' RACE. TCRdb shows the sequencer as Illumina NovaSeq 6000. TCRdb ran its own pipeline on the public reads, namely fastp trimming at Q25 and MiXCR clone calling, and kept in-frame beta chains. CDR3 protein duplicates are merged, each entry listing the most common genes and DNA. This sample is represented by about 180,000 distinct CDR3 sequences; about a fifth of them were singletons. The ten largest clones represent roughly 3.9% of the sample. Sequencing input: PBMCs or a T cell subset sorted from them (not recorded which). The origin of the receptors is a young man who had mild COVID-19 (a few samples of this study predate the infection). The sample titles of this study are shuffled in the database, so cell type and time point are left out; the donor was told from shared clones.

The chain carries TRBV28 and TRBJ1-2; D remains unclear. The CDR3 extends over 13 amino acids. The ends were cut back, 6 bases at V and 8 bases at J, with 16 bases in the middle. CDR1 is MDHEN and CDR2 is SYDVKM in the germline V gene. The CDR3 DNA is TGTGCCAGCAGCCCAGGACCCCCGGGAGGCTACACCTTC. Translating it yields CASSPGPPGGYTF.

The gene calls are TRBV20-1 and TRBJ2-3; 7 bases are a match to TRBD2. This CDR3 comprises 13 residues. Germline lookup yields CDR1 DFQATT and CDR2 SNEGSKA (reference sequence). J was trimmed by 6 bases and V by 7 bases; bases with no gene match: 10. CDR3 sequence reads: CSGQRGRWDTQYF. CDR3 in DNA: TGCAGTGGCCAGCGGGGACGTTGGGATACGCAGTATTTT.

This CDR3 reads CASSYHESGQPQHF. The CDR3 region has the DNA TGTGCCAGCAGTTATCACGAGTCGGGGCAGCCCCAGCATTTT. The V gene is TRBV6-5, the J gene TRBJ1-5; D gene unclear. Germline V lookup: CDR1 MNHEY, CDR2 SVGAGI. The V end was cut by 3 bases, the J end by 7 bases, with 13 bases between. The length of the CDR3 is 14 residues.

This clonotype was counted only a few times. The chain uses TRBV7-6 and TRBJ1-1, with D possibly TRBD1 on 6 matching bases. V gave up 6 bases and J gave up 1 base, with 12 bases separating them. The CDR3 consists of 14 residues. Germline V gene lookup returns CDR1 SGHVS and CDR2 FNYEAQ. The DNA of the CDR3 is TGTGCCAGCAGTTCCCCGGGACAGAACACTGAAGCTTTCTTT. This translates into CASSSPGQNTEAFF.

This clonotype was picked up a small number of times. The CDR3 sequence is CASSQDRNHEQYF. CDR3 DNA: TGTGCCAGCAGCCAAGACAGGAATCACGAGCAGTACTTC. This rearrangement joins TRBV3-1 to TRBJ2-7; D uncertain. CDR3 length: 13 residues. Per germline, CDR1 LGHDT and CDR2 YNNKEL (reference sequence). V lost 0 bases to trimming and J lost 5 bases, with 8 bases between them.

This chain connects TRBV20-1 to TRBJ2-5; tentative D call: TRBD2 (5 bases). The CDR3 is made up of 13 amino acids. V was cut by 4 bases and J by 1 base, with 10 bases left in between. Germline V gene sequence: CDR1 DFQATT, CDR2 SNEGSKA (reference sequence). The CDR3 nucleotides read TGCAGTGCTATCGGGAATCCCCAAGAGACCCAGTACTTC. Amino acids: CSAIGNPQETQYF.

This clonotype occurred many times. This CDR3 reads CASSTGVLHNEQFF. CDR3 coding DNA: TGTGCCAGCAGTACAGGGGTCCTCCATAATGAGCAGTTCTTC. The chain uses TRBV25-1 and TRBJ2-1; TRBD1 matches 7 bases. CDR1 is MGHDK, CDR2 SYGVNS, per germline. V shed 5 bases, J shed 7 bases, and the junction held 8 bases outside the gene matches. The CDR3 spans 14 residues.

This clonotype has at least ten counts. This chain uses TRBV7-2 with TRBJ2-5; D ambiguous. This CDR3 has 13 amino acids. Trimming took 2 bases from V and 4 from J, leaving 8 bases between them. The germline gives CDR1 SGHTA, CDR2 FQGNSA. DNA for the CDR3: TGTGCCAGCAGCTTATATCGAGCAGAGACCCAGTACTTC. Protein sequence: CASSLYRAETQYF.

In this sample, this clonotype turned up a few times. V usage is TRBV5-1 and J usage is TRBJ2-5; D ambiguous. This CDR3 spans 15 amino acids. The ends were cut back, 4 bases at V and 5 bases at J, with 18 bases in the middle. Germline lookup yields CDR1 SGHRS and CDR2 YFSETQ. The CDR3 bases are TGCGCCAGCAGCGTCTTATTCCCCTCCGATGAGACCCAGTACTTC. It yields the protein CASSVLFPSDETQYF.

The V and J genes are TRBV5-1 and TRBJ1-4; possibly TRBD1 for D (5 bases). The CDR3 consists of 13 residues. V gave up 0 bases and J gave up 7 bases, with 7 bases separating them. The germline V gene encodes CDR1 SGHRS and CDR2 YFSETQ. CDR3 DNA sequence: TGCGCCAGCAGCTTGGGGGGCGCTGAAAAACTGTTTTTT. Translated, it gives CASSLGGAEKLFF.

The chain has TRBV24-1 and TRBJ1-1, with no clear D. The germline V gene has CDR1 KGHDR and CDR2 SFDVKD. CDR3 length equals 15 residues. The germline V and J ends were trimmed by 2 bases and 1 base, with 10 bases remaining between them. CDR3 coding DNA: TGTGCCACCAGTGATTCTGCAGGATGGAACACTGAAGCTTTCTTT. Residues: CATSDSAGWNTEAFF.

This clonotype has only a few counts. The chain uses TRBV5-6 and TRBJ2-7; D unclear. CDR1 is SGHDT, CDR2 YYEEEE, per germline. V was trimmed by 0 bases and J by 4 bases, leaving 8 bases between them. The CDR3 covers 13 residues. CDR3 nucleotide sequence: TGTGCCAGCAGCTTGGGCAGTCCTTACGAGCAGTACTTC. This translates into CASSLGSPYEQYF. The variable domain in full, completed from reference TRBV5-6 and TRBJ2-7, reads DAGVTQSPTHLIKTRGQQVTLRCSPKSGHDTVSWYQQALGQGPQFIFQYYEEEERQRGNFPDRFSGHQFPNYSSELNVNALLLGDSALYLCASSLGSPYEQYFGPGTRLTVT.

The sample holds a few counts of this clonotype. The chain joins TRBV9 to TRBJ1-3, with D possibly TRBD1 on 6 matching bases. This CDR3 has 16 amino acids. V was trimmed by 1 base and J by 1 base, leaving 12 bases between them. The germline gives CDR1 SGDLS, CDR2 YYNGEE. The CDR3 here is CASSVRGAESGNTIYF. CDR3 DNA sequence: TGTGCCAGCAGCGTAAGGGGGGCGGAATCTGGAAACACCATATATTTT.

This clonotype was seen a few times. The chain is built from TRBV18 and TRBJ1-1, with D hard to call. This CDR3 spans 13 amino acids. Germline-derived CDR1 and CDR2 are KGHSH and LQKENI. Between the trimmed V and J ends, which lost 8 bases and 1 base, there was a span of 11 bases. The CDR3 DNA follows: TGTGCCAGCCAAGTCGGGGAGAACACTGAAGCTTTCTTT. This translates into CASQVGENTEAFF. Using reference TRBV18 and TRBJ1-1 for the parts outside the CDR3, the full variable domain is NAGVMQNPRHLVRRRGQEARLRCSPMKGHSHVYWYRQLPEEGLKFMVYLQKENIIDESGMPKERFSAEFPKEGPSILRIQQVVRGDSAAYFCASQVGENTEAFFGQGTRLTVV.

This chain connects TRBV7-2 to TRBJ2-5; D might be TRBD1 or TRBD2, each matching 5 bases. CDR3 length: 15 amino acids. V was clipped by 3 bases and J by 4 bases, with 15 bases between them. The germline gives CDR1 SGHTA, CDR2 FQGNSA. CDR3 sequence (DNA): TGTGCCAGCAGCTTCCAGAGGGGAGAGGGAGAGACCCAGTACTTC. It encodes CASSFQRGEGETQYF. The complete variable domain, with remaining parts taken from reference TRBV7-2 and TRBJ2-5, reads GAGVSQSPSNKVTEKGKDVELRCDPISGHTALYWYRQSLGQGLEFLIYFQGNSAPDKSGLPSDRFSAERTGGSVSTLTIQRTQQEDSAVYLCASSFQRGEGETQYFGPGTRLLVL.

This clonotype has more than one count but fewer than ten. The chain uses TRBV9 and TRBJ2-1; 10 nucleotides match TRBD2. Trimming removed 0 bases from V and 10 bases from J; junction bases left unmatched: 16. The CDR3 spans 18 residues. The germline V gene encodes CDR1 SGDLS and CDR2 YYNGEE. The CDR3 region is CASSVGSTGLALSEEQFF. CDR3 coding DNA: TGTGCCAGCAGCGTAGGTTCGACGGGACTAGCGTTATCCGAGGAGCAGTTCTTC.

The table lists this clonotype with many counts. The chain links TRBV5-1 to TRBJ2-5; TRBD1 agrees at 8 bases. Germline-derived CDR1 and CDR2 are SGHRS and YFSETQ. CDR3 length equals 14 residues. Losses at the gene ends were 4 bases for V and 4 bases for J; bases not matched to a gene: 6. DNA for the CDR3: TGCGCCAGCAGCAAAGGACAGGGCTTAGAGACCCAGTACTTC. Translated: CASSKGQGLETQYF.

This rearrangement joins TRBV28 to TRBJ1-1; perhaps TRBD1 as D (6 bases). Between the trimmed V and J ends, which lost 5 bases and 5 bases, there was a span of 9 bases. In germline, CDR1 is MDHEN, CDR2 SYDVKM. CDR3 length: 12 amino acids. The CDR3 region has the DNA TGTGCCAGCAGTATAGGGGGAACTGAAGCTTTCTTT. It yields the protein CASSIGGTEAFF.

Turning to this clonotype: Its ends do not fully match the called genes, so a read error is possible. V and J are TRBV5-1 and TRBJ2-3, with D tentatively TRBD2 (8 bases). This CDR3 contains 18 residues. Germline CDR1 is SGHRS and CDR2 is YFSETQ. The CDR3 DNA reads as TGCGCCAGCAGCTTCAGAGCAGGGCGAGGCGGGGGGACAGATAAGCAGTATTTT. Its translation: CASSFRAGRGGGTDKQYF.

This clonotype came up a few times. One end of the junction does not line up with germline, which may come from a read error. The chain is built from TRBV11-2 and TRBJ2-3, with D perhaps matching TRBD1 or TRBD2 (6 bases each). The CDR3 spans 16 residues. In germline, CDR1 is SGHAT, CDR2 FQNNGV. The CDR3: CASRLNRGLRGDTQYF. CDR3 in DNA: TGTGCCAGCCGCTTAAACCGGGGGCTAAGGGGAGATACGCAGTATTTT. Full variable domain (rest looked up from reference TRBV11-2 and TRBJ2-3): EAGVAQSPRYKIIEKRQSVAFWCNPISGHATLYWYQQILGQGPKLLIQFQNNGVVDDSQLPKDRFSAERLKGVDSTLKIQPAKLEDSAVYLCASRLNRGLRGDTQYFGPGTRLTVL.

This clonotype was seen more than once but under ten times. The chain uses TRBV12-3 or TRBV12-4 and TRBJ2-1, with D perhaps being TRBD1 or TRBD2 (5 bases each). Trimming removed 6 bases from V and 9 bases from J, with 15 bases in between. The CDR3 consists of 13 residues. Written as DNA, the CDR3 is TGTGCCAGCAGCTCGACGGGACGGGGTGAGCAGTTCTTC. This codes for CASSSTGRGEQFF.

This clonotype was picked up many times. CDR3 residues: CASSQLTGGLDEQFF. Written as DNA, the CDR3 is TGTGCCAGCAGCCAATTAACAGGTGGACTCGATGAGCAGTTCTTC. This chain links TRBV3-1 with TRBJ2-1; either TRBD1 or TRBD2 may supply D (5 bases each). The CDR3 runs 15 residues. Germline V gene data show CDR1 as LGHDT and CDR2 as YNNKEL (reference sequence). Trimming pared 2 bases from V and 8 bases from J, leaving 16 bases between.

This clonotype was counted between two and nine times. J is TRBJ2-2 and V is TRBV28; D remains unclear. Germline CDR1 MDHEN, CDR2 SYDVKM. Trimming took 1 base from V and 11 from J, leaving 5 bases between them. The CDR3 sequence is 11 residues long. The CDR3 coding sequence is TGTGCCAGCAGTTTATATCGAGAGCTGTTTTTT. It specifies CASSLYRELFF.

Remarks on this clonotype: At one boundary the junction diverges from the germline segment, which might be a read error. The genes are TRBV30 and TRBJ2-7; D might be TRBD1 (6 bases). The V gene's germline CDR1 is GTSNPN and CDR2 SVGIG (reference sequence). This CDR3 has 12 residues. The CDR3 loop is CALSRFLTGQYF. In nucleotides, the CDR3 is TGTGCCTTGAGTCGATTCCTGACAGGGCAGTACTTC.

This clonotype was detected only a few times. The CDR3: CASSGEVGYVGETQYF. The CDR3 DNA reads as TGTGCCAGCAGCGGAGAGGTGGGGTACGTTGGAGAGACCCAGTACTTC. This sequence joins TRBV9 and TRBJ2-5; no reliable D call. V was trimmed by 3 bases and J by 4 bases, leaving 19 bases between them. Germline V lookup: CDR1 SGDLS, CDR2 YYNGEE. The CDR3 has 16 amino acids.

J is TRBJ2-1 and V is TRBV11-2; 8 nucleotides line up with TRBD2. J gave up 12 bases and V 6 bases, and 10 bases lay outside the gene matches. Germline V gene sequence: CDR1 SGHAT, CDR2 FQNNGV. The CDR3 is 13 residues long. The CDR3 DNA sequence: TGTGCCAGCAGTCCCGGGGGGGACCGGATGCAGTTCTTC. It translates to CASSPGGDRMQFF.

V usage is TRBV3-1 and J usage is TRBJ1-1; possible D gene TRBD1, 6 bases. The CDR3 covers 15 residues. In germline, CDR1 is LGHDT, CDR2 YNNKEL (reference sequence). V shed 2 bases and J shed 5 bases, with 15 bases lying between them. CDR3 in amino acids: CASSQRQAPGTEAFF. CDR3 DNA sequence: TGTGCCAGCAGCCAACGACAGGCCCCGGGGACTGAAGCTTTCTTT.

V usage is TRBV20-1 and J usage is TRBJ1-2, with D uncertain. Germline loops: CDR1 DFQATT, CDR2 SNEGSKA (reference sequence). This CDR3 has 12 residues. The V end was cut by 0 bases, the J end by 4 bases, with 6 bases between. The CDR3 DNA follows: TGCAGTGCTAGAGACAGACGCTATGGCTACACCTTC. This gives the protein CSARDRRYGYTF.